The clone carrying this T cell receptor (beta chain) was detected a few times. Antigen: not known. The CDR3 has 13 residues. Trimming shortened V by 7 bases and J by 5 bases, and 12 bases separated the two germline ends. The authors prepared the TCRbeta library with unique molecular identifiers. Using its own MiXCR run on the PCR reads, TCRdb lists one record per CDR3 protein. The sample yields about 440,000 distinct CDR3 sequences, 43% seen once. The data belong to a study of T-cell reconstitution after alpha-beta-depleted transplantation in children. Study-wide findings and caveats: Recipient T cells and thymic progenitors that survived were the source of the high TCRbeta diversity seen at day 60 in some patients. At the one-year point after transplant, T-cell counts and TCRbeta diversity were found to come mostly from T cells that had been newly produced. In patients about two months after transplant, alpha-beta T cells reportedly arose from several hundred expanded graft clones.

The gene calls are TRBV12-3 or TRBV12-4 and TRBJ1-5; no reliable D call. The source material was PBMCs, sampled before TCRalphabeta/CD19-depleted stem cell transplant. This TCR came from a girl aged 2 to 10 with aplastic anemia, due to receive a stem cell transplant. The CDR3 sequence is CASTTGRYQPQHF. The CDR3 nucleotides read TGTGCCAGCACAACGGGAAGGTATCAGCCCCAGCATTTT.